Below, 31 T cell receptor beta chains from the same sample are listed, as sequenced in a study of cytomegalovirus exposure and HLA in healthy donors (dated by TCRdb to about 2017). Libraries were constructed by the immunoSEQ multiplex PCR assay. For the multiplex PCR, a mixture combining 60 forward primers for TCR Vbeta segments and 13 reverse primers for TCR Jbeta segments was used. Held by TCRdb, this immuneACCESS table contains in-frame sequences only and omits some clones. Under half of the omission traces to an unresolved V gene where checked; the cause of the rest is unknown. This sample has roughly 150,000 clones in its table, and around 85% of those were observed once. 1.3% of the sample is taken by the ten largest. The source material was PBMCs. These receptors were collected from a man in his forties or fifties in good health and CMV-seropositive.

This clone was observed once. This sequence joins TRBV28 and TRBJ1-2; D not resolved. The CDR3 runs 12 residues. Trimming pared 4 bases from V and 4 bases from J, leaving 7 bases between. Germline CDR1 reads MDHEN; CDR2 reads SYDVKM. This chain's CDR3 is CASSSQTYGYTF. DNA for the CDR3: TGTGCCAGCAGTTCACAGACCTATGGCTACACCTTC.

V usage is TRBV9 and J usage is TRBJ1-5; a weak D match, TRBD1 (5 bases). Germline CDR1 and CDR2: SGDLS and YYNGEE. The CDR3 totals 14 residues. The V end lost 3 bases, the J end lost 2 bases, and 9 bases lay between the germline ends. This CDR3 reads CASSAQGGNQPQHF. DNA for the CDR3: TGTGCCAGCAGCGCCCAAGGGGGCAATCAGCCCCAGCATTTT.

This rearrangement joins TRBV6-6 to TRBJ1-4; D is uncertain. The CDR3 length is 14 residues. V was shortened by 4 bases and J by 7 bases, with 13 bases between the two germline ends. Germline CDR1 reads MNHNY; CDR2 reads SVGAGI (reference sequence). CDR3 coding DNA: TGTGCCAGCAGTTTCCCCGGTGATGGTGAAAAACTGTTTTTT. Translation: CASSFPGDGEKLFF.

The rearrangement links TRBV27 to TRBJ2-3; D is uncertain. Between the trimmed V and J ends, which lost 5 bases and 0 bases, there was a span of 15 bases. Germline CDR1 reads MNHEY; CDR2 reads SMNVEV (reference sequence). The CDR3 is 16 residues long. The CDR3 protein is CASSLSDWSSTDTQYF. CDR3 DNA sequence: TGTGCCAGCAGTCTCTCCGACTGGTCTAGCACAGATACGCAGTATTTT.

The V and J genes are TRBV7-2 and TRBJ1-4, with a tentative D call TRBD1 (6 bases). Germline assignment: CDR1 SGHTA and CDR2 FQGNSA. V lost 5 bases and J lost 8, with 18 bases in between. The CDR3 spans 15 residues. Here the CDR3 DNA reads TGTGCCAGCAGCCCCACCGGGACATCGAACGAAAAACTGTTTTTT. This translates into CASSPTGTSNEKLFF.

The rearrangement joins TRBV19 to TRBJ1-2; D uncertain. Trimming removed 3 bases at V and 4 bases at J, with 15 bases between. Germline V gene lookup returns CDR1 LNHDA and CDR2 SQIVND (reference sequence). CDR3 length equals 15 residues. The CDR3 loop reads CASSIDFGLPYGYTF. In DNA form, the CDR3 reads TGTGCCAGTAGTATTGATTTCGGTCTCCCCTATGGCTACACCTTC.

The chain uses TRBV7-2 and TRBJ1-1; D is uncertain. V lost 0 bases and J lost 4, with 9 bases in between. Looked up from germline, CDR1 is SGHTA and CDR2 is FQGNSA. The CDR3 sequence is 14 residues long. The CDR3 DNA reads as TGTGCCAGCAGCTTAGCATATTCGGGCACTGAAGCTTTCTTT. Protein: CASSLAYSGTEAFF.

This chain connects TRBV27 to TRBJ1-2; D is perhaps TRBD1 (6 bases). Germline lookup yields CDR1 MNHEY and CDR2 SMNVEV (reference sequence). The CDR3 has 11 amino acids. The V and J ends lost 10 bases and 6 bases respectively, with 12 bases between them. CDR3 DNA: TGTGCCACGGGACATTCTCATGGCTACACCTTC. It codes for CATGHSHGYTF.

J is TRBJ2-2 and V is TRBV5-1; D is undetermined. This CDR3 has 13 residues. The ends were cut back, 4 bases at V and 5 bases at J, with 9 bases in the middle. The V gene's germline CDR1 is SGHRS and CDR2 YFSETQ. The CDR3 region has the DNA TGCGCCAGCAGCCTTCAGCGAACCGGGGAGCTGTTTTTT. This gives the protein CASSLQRTGELFF. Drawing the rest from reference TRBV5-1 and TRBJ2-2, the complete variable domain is KAGVTQTPRYLIKTRGQQVTLSCSPISGHRSVSWYQQTPGQGLQFLFEYFSETQRNKGNFPGRFSGRQFSNSRSEMNVSTLELGDSALYLCASSLQRTGELFFGEGSRLTVL.

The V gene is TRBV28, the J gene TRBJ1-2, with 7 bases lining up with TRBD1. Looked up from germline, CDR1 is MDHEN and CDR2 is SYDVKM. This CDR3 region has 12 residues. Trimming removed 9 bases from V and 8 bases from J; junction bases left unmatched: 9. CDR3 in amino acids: CASSGQGDGYTF. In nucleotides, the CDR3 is TGTGCCAGTTCGGGGCAGGGGGACGGCTACACCTTC.

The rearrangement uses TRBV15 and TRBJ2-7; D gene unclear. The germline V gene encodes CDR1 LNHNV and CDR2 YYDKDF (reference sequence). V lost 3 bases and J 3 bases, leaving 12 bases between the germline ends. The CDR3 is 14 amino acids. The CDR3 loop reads CATSSSRWNYEQYF. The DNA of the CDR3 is TGTGCCACCAGCAGTAGCCGATGGAACTACGAGCAGTACTTC.

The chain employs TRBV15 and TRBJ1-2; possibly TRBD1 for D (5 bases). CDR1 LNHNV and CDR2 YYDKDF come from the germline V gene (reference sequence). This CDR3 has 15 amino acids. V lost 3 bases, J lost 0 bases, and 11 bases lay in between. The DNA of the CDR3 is TGTGCCACCAGCAGGGGCGGGACCACTAACTATGGCTACACCTTC. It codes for CATSRGGTTNYGYTF. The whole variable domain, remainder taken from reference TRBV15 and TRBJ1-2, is DAMVIQNPRYQVTQFGKPVTLSCSQTLNHNVMYWYQQKSSQAPKLLFHYYDKDFNNEADTPDNFQSRRPNTSFCFLDIRSPGLGDTAMYLCATSRGGTTNYGYTFGSGTRLTVV.

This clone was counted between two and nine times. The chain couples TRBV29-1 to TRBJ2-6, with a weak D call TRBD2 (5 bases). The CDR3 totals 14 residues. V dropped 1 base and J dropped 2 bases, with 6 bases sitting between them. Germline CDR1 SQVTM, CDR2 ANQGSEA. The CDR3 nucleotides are TGCAGCGTTGAAGGCGGGCCTGGGGCCAACGTCCTGACTTTC. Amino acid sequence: CSVEGGPGANVLTF.

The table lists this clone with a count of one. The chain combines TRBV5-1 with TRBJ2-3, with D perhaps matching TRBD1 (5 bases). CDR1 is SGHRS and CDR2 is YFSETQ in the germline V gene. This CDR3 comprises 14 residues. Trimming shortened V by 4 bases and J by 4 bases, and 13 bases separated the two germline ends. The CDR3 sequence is CASSPQTGPDTQYF. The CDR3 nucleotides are TGCGCCAGCAGCCCCCAAACAGGCCCAGATACGCAGTATTTT.

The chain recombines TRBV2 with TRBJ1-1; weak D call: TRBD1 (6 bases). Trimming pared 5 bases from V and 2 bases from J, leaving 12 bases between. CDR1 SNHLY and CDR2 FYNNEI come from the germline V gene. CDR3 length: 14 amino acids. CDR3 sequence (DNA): TGTGCCAGCAGTCTCGGCAGGGGCAACACTGAAGCTTTCTTT. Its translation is CASSLGRGNTEAFF.

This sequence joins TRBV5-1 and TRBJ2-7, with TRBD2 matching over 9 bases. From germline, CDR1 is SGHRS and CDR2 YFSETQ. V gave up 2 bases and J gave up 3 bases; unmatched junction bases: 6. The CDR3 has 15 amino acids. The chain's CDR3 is CASSFLAGSVYEQYF. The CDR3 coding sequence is TGCGCCAGCAGCTTTCTAGCGGGAAGCGTCTACGAGCAGTACTTC.

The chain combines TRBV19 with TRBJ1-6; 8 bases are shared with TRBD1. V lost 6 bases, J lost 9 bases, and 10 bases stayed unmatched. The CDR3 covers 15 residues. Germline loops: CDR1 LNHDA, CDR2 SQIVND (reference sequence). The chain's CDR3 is CASRPKGQVGSPLHF. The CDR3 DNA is TGTGCCAGTAGACCAAAGGGACAGGTCGGTTCACCCCTCCACTTT.

CDR3 residues: CASSPLGSGGFYEQFF. The CDR3 coding sequence is TGTGCCAGCAGCCCTCTGGGTAGCGGGGGCTTCTATGAGCAGTTCTTC. The chain couples TRBV14 to TRBJ2-1; 9 bases map to TRBD2. The germline CDR1 and CDR2 sequences are SGHDN and FVKESK. This CDR3 comprises 16 residues. Trimming cost V 4 bases and J 8 bases; bases outside gene matches: 12.

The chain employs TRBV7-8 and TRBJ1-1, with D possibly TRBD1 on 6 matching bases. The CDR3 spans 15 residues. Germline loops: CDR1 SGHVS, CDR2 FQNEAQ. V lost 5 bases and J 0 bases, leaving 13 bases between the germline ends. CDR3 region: CASSPQGQMNTEAFF. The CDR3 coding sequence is TGTGCCAGCAGCCCCCAAGGACAGATGAACACTGAAGCTTTCTTT.

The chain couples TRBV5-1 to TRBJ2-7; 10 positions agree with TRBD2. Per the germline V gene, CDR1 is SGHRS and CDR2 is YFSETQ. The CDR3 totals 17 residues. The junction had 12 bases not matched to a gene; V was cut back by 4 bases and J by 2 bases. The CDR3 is CASSPRTSGPPTYEQYF. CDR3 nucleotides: TGCGCCAGCAGCCCCCGGACTAGCGGACCTCCCACCTACGAGCAGTACTTC.

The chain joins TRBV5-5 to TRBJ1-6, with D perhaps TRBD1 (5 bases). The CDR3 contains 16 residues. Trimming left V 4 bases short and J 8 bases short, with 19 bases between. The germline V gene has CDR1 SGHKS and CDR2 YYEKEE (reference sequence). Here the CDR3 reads CASSLDPLGGYSPLHF. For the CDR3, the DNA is TGTGCCAGCAGCCTGGATCCCCTGGGGGGTTATTCACCCCTCCACTTT.

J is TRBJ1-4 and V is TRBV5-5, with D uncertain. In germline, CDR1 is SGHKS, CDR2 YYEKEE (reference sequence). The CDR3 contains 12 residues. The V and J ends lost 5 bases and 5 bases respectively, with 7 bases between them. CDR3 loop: CASSWHNEKLFF. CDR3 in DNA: TGTGCCAGCAGTTGGCACAATGAAAAACTGTTTTTT.

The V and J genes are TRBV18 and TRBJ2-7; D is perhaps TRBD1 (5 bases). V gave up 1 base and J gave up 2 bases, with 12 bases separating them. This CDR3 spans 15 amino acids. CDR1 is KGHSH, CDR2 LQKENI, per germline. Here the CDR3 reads CASSPQGLGPYEQYF. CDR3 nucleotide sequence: TGTGCCAGCTCACCACAGGGGCTGGGGCCCTACGAGCAGTACTTC.

CDR3 residues: CASSQQGTNEKLFF. CDR3 DNA: TGTGCCAGCTCGCAACAGGGTACTAATGAAAAACTGTTTTTT. The chain uses TRBV18 and TRBJ1-4, with TRBD1 as a possible D gene (6 bases). From germline, CDR1 is KGHSH and CDR2 LQKENI. This CDR3 spans 14 amino acids. V gave up 6 bases and J gave up 2 bases, with 10 bases separating them.

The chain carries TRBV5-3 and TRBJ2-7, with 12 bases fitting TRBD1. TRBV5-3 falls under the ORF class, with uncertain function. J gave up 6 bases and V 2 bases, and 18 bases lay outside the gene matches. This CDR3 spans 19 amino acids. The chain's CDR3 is CARSFLPGQGARGDCEQYF. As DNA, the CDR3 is TGTGCCAGAAGCTTTCTGCCGGGACAGGGGGCGCGAGGGGACTGCGAGCAGTACTTC.

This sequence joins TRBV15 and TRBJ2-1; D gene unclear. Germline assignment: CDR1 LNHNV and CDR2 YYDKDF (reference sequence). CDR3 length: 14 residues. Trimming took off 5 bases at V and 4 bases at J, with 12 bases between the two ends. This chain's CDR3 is CATSGTRRYNEQFF. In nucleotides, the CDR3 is TGTGCCACCAGCGGTACACGCAGGTACAATGAGCAGTTCTTC.

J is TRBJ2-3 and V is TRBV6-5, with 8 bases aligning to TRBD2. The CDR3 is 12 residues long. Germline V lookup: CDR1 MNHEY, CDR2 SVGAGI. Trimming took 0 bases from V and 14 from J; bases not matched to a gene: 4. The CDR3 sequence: CASSYSGREVYF. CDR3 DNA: TGTGCCAGCAGTTACTCCGGGAGGGAAGTGTATTTT.

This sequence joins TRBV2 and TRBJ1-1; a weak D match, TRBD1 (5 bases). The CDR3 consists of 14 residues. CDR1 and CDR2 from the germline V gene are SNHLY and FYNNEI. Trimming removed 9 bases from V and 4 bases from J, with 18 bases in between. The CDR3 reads CARPARGFFTEAFF. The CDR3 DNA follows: TGTGCCAGACCCGCTCGGGGGTTTTTCACTGAAGCTTTCTTT.

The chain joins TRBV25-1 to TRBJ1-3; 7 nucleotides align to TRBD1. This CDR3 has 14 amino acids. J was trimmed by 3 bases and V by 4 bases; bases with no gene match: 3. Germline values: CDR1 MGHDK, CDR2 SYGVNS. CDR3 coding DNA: TGTGCCAGCAGTGGGGACAGCCGTGGAAACACCATATATTTT. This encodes CASSGDSRGNTIYF. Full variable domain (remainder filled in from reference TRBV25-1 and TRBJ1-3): EADIYQTPRYLVIGTGKKITLECSQTMGHDKMYWYQQDPGMELHLIHYSYGVNSTEKGDLSSESTVSRIRTEHFPLTLESARPSHTSQYLCASSGDSRGNTIYFGEGSWLTVV.

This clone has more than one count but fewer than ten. The CDR3 nucleotides are TGTGCCAGCAGGGGGGGGGTGGGGGCCCTGGTAGGCTACACCTTC. Translation: CASRGGVGALVGYTF. This chain connects TRBV28 to TRBJ1-2; tentative D call: TRBD1 (6 bases). CDR1 is MDHEN, CDR2 SYDVKM, per germline. This CDR3 is 15 amino acids long. The V and J ends lost 6 bases and 8 bases respectively, with 22 bases between them.

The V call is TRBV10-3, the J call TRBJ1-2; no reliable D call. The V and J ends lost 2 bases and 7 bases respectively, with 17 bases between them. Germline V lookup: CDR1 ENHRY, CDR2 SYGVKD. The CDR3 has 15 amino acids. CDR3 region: CAISEINSLASGYTF. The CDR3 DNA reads TGTGCCATCAGTGAGATTAACAGTTTGGCATCTGGCTACACCTTC.